Below are 17 T cell receptor beta chains sequenced from a single sample in a study of OX40 agonist ivuxolimab in advanced cancers. Data came from immunoSEQ multiplex PCR; TCRdb stores just in-frame clones and leaves some out. The sample includes approximately 70,000 clones, around nine tenths seen only once; the top ten take approximately 0.25%. Specimen: CD4+ or CD8+ T cells sorted from blood, collected in a trial of the OX40 agonist ivuxolimab. The receptors were sampled from an adult with an advanced solid tumor such as melanoma, head and neck, liver or kidney cancer.

The rearrangement joins TRBV6-5 to TRBJ2-1, with D maybe TRBD2 (6 bases). In germline, CDR1 is MNHEY, CDR2 SVGAGI. The CDR3 sequence is 15 residues long. Trimming left V 0 bases short and J 4 bases short, with 10 bases between. Here the CDR3 reads CASSYSLAEYNEQFF. CDR3 bases: TGTGCCAGCAGTTACTCGTTAGCGGAATACAATGAGCAGTTCTTC.

This chain joins TRBV14 and TRBJ2-2, with 8 bases aligning to TRBD1. CDR1 is SGHDN, CDR2 FVKESK, per germline. V lost 5 bases, J lost 6 bases, and 20 bases stayed unmatched. The CDR3 sequence is 19 residues long. The CDR3 loop is CASSKRGGRQQGAAGELFF. The DNA for the CDR3 is TGTGCCAGCAGCAAAAGGGGCGGCCGGCAGCAGGGGGCGGCCGGGGAGCTGTTTTTT.

V gene TRBV27 combines with J gene TRBJ2-1; D might be TRBD1 or TRBD2, each matching 5 bases. Germline CDR1 and CDR2: MNHEY and SMNVEV (reference sequence). This CDR3 spans 14 amino acids. V lost 8 bases and J lost 7, with 18 bases in between. The chain's CDR3 is CASYAATRGNEQFF. Written as DNA, the CDR3 is TGTGCCAGCTACGCAGCGACGAGGGGTAATGAGCAGTTCTTC.

The table lists this clone with a few counts. The genes are TRBV19 and TRBJ2-7, with 13 bases identical to TRBD2. The CDR3 has 16 residues. Germline CDR1 LNHDA, CDR2 SQIVND (reference sequence). V was clipped by 5 bases and J by 2 bases; unmatched bases: 6. DNA for the CDR3: TGTGCCAGTAGTGAAGGACTAGCGGGAGACCCCTACGAGCAGTACTTC. This translates into CASSEGLAGDPYEQYF.

V gene TRBV6-4 combines with J gene TRBJ1-4; D unresolved. The germline V gene has CDR1 MRHNA and CDR2 SNTAGT. The CDR3 loop spans 14 amino acids. Trimming pared 8 bases from V and 6 bases from J, leaving 16 bases between. The chain's CDR3 is CASSKNGLDEKLFF. As DNA, the CDR3 is TGTGCCAGCTCCAAGAACGGATTGGATGAAAAACTGTTTTTT.

V and J are TRBV6-5 and TRBJ2-5, with D perhaps being TRBD1 or TRBD2 (6 bases each). Germline V lookup: CDR1 MNHEY, CDR2 SVGAGI. CDR3 length equals 14 residues. The V end lost 7 bases, the J end lost 4 bases, and 16 bases lay between the germline ends. This chain's CDR3 is CASKSDRRGETQYF. CDR3 nucleotide sequence: TGTGCCAGCAAATCCGACAGGAGGGGAGAGACCCAGTACTTC.

The gene calls are TRBV6-6 and TRBJ2-2; 9 positions agree with TRBD1. J lost 6 bases, V lost 4 bases, and 9 bases had no gene match. The CDR3 covers 16 residues. Germline CDR1 and CDR2: MNHNY and SVGAGI (reference sequence). In nucleotides, the CDR3 is TGTGCCAGCAGTTTCACCGGGACAGGGTCATCCGGGGAGCTGTTTTTT. It codes for CASSFTGTGSSGELFF.

The chain is built from TRBV5-8 and TRBJ1-5; D remains ambiguous. CDR3 length: 14 amino acids. Germline V gene lookup returns CDR1 SGHTS and CDR2 YDEGEE. The ends were cut back, 0 bases at V and 5 bases at J, with 9 bases in the middle. This CDR3 reads CASSLERDDQPQHF. CDR3 DNA: TGTGCCAGCAGCTTGGAAAGAGATGATCAGCCCCAGCATTTT.

V gene TRBV7-9 combines with J gene TRBJ2-1; 11 bases are shared with TRBD2. This CDR3 spans 17 amino acids. CDR1 is SEHNR, CDR2 FQNEAQ, per germline (reference sequence). With V trimmed by 3 bases and J by 0 bases, 4 bases remained unmatched. The chain's CDR3 is CASSFVAGGLSYNEQFF. CDR3 nucleotides: TGTGCCAGCAGCTTTGTAGCGGGAGGGCTCTCCTACAATGAGCAGTTCTTC.

CDR3 in DNA: TGCGCCAGCAGCTTGCGAACAGGGCTCCAAGAGACCCAGTACTTC. This translates into CASSLRTGLQETQYF. The rearrangement uses TRBV5-1 and TRBJ2-5; D is perhaps TRBD1 (6 bases). Germline V lookup: CDR1 SGHRS, CDR2 YFSETQ. The CDR3 has 15 amino acids. V was pared by 1 base and J by 1 base, with 11 bases between.

The V call is TRBV19, the J call TRBJ1-5; no clear D. The V end was cut by 4 bases, the J end by 2 bases, with 12 bases between. CDR1 and CDR2 (germline): LNHDA, SQIVND (reference sequence). The CDR3 loop spans 15 amino acids. CDR3 nucleotides: TGTGCCAGTAGTACGAAGGGCCAGGGCAATCAGCCCCAGCATTTT. The encoded protein is CASSTKGQGNQPQHF.

The V gene is TRBV6-1, the J gene TRBJ1-1; D not certain. The CDR3 contains 14 residues. From germline, CDR1 is MNHNS and CDR2 SASEGT. With 4 bases removed from V and 0 bases from J, the gap between germline ends came to 9 bases. The DNA of the CDR3 is TGTGCCAGCAGTGCCTTTGATGTGAACACTGAAGCTTTCTTT. This gives the protein CASSAFDVNTEAFF.

The chain is built from TRBV11-3 and TRBJ2-7; TRBD2 matches 7 bases. This CDR3 has 13 residues. V lost 5 bases and J lost 8; bases outside the gene matches: 9. Germline-derived CDR1 and CDR2 are SGHNT and YENEEA. CDR3 in amino acids: CASSRGTIDKQYF. The CDR3 nucleotides read TGTGCCAGCAGCCGTGGGACTATCGATAAGCAGTACTTC.

The chain is built from TRBV5-1 and TRBJ2-6, with 7 bases aligning to TRBD1. Germline-derived CDR1 and CDR2 are SGHRS and YFSETQ. The CDR3 has 17 residues. Unmatched junction bases numbered 6, after V lost 3 bases and J lost 0 bases. DNA of the CDR3: TGCGCCAGCAGCTCAACAGGGGATTACTCTGGGGCCAACGTCCTGACTTTC. It translates to CASSSTGDYSGANVLTF.

The chain couples TRBV5-1 to TRBJ2-7; the match to TRBD1 covers 8 bases. The CDR3 extends over 14 amino acids. The germline V gene has CDR1 SGHRS and CDR2 YFSETQ. V was pared by 4 bases and J by 2 bases, with 5 bases of the junction left unmatched. In DNA form, the CDR3 reads TGCGCCAGCAGCACGGGACAGGTTGCCTACGAGCAGTACTTC. As protein: CASSTGQVAYEQYF. The entire variable domain, with the rest obtained from reference TRBV5-1 and TRBJ2-7, is as follows: KAGVTQTPRYLIKTRGQQVTLSCSPISGHRSVSWYQQTPGQGLQFLFEYFSETQRNKGNFPGRFSGRQFSNSRSEMNVSTLELGDSALYLCASSTGQVAYEQYFGPGTRLTVT.

This clone was picked up a small number of times. The CDR3: CASSWGLAGAHEQFF. The CDR3 region has the DNA TGTGCCAGCAGTTGGGGACTAGCGGGAGCGCATGAGCAGTTCTTC. This sequence joins TRBV28 and TRBJ2-1; the match to TRBD2 covers 14 bases. The CDR3 runs 15 residues. CDR1 and CDR2 (germline): MDHEN, SYDVKM. The V gene end was trimmed by 4 bases and the J gene end by 8 bases; junction bases not matched to a gene: 4.

The chain recombines TRBV5-5 with TRBJ2-3; D remains ambiguous. In germline, CDR1 is SGHKS, CDR2 YYEKEE (reference sequence). Trimming pared 2 bases from V and 4 bases from J, leaving 8 bases between. The CDR3 runs to 13 residues. The CDR3 sequence: CASSFISSDTQYF. In DNA, the CDR3 is TGTGCCAGCAGCTTTATCTCTTCAGATACGCAGTATTTT.